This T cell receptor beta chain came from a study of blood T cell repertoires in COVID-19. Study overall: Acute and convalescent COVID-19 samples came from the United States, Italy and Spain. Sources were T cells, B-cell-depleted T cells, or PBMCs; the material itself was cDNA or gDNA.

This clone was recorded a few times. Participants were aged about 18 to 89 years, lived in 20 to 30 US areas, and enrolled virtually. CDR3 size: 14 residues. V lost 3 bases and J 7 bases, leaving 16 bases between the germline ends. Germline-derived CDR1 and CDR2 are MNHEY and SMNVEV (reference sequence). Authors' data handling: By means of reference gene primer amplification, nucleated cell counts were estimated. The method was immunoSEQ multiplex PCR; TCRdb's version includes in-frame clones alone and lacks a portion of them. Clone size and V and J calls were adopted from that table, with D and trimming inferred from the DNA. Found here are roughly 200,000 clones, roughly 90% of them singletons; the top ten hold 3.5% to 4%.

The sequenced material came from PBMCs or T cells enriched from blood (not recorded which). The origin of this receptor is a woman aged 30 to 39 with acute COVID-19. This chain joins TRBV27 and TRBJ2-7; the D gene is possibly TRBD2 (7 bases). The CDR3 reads CASSFGGGGKEQYF. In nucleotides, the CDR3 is TGTGCCAGCAGTTTCGGAGGGGGGGGGAAAGAGCAGTACTTC.